This TCR beta chain came from a study of T-cell reconstitution after alpha-beta-depleted transplantation in children. Study findings and constraints: It was reported that alpha-beta T cells came from several hundred expanded graft clones (about two months after transplant). Surviving recipient T cells and intrathymic progenitors accounted for some patients' high TCRbeta diversity at day 60. The authors attributed T-cell counts and diversity one year after transplant mostly to newly produced T cells.

Unique molecular identifiers were used to barcode this TCRbeta library. Using its own MiXCR run on the PCR reads, TCRdb lists one record per CDR3 protein. The sample has 550,000 to 800,000 distinct CDR3 sequences, about an eighth seen once. In its sample, this clonotype was seen many times. Its matching antigen is unknown. The CDR3 spans 14 residues. The junction had 5 bases not matched to a gene; V was cut back by 2 bases and J by 6 bases. The chain carries TRBV12-3 or TRBV12-4 and TRBJ2-3, with TRBD2 matching 7 bases. The clonotype comes from a girl aged 2 to 10 with congenital amegakaryocytic thrombocytopenia, due to receive a stem cell transplant. The sample in question was PBMCs, obtained before TCRalphabeta/CD19-depleted stem cell transplant. The CDR3: CASSLSGVRDTQYF. The CDR3 DNA sequence: TGTGCCAGCAGTTTAAGCGGGGTACGGGATACGCAGTATTTT.